The entry that follows covers one TCR beta chain sequence. At the DNA level, this CDR3 is encoded by other sequences in the same sample as well. These data originate in a study of technical replicates of blood from a handful of donors. The method was immunoSEQ multiplex PCR; TCRdb's version includes in-frame clones alone and lacks a portion of them. The data show around 90,000 clones, 85% to 95% seen once. Trimming pared 2 bases from V and 2 bases from J, leaving 7 bases between. Germline assignment: CDR1 SGHRS and CDR2 YFSETQ. CDR3 length: 13 residues. The gene calls are TRBV5-1 and TRBJ1-1; D possibly corresponds to TRBD1 (5 bases). The sequenced sample was T cells isolated from PBMCs. This receptor was identified in a human donor in good health. CDR3 coding DNA: TGCGCCAGCAGCTTTCAGGGTAACACTGAAGCTTTCTTT. Its translation: CASSFQGNTEAFF.